Ten or more counts support the clone carrying this T cell receptor (beta chain). Its antigen is still unknown. The data derive from a study of T cell responses to AZD1222 COVID-19 vaccine. Study outcomes and limitations: Researchers report vaccine-associated CD4 TCRs spanning spike, with dominance at 160-218 and 743-854. The repertoires were collected only after the peak T cell response.

Assay: immunoSEQ multiplex PCR; the TCRdb copy retains only in-frame clones and omits some. The sample has approximately 210,000 clones; about 94% are singletons. Sequences were derived from peripheral blood, sampled 28 days after the second dose of the MenACWY control vaccine. The TCR originated in an adult who received the MenACWY meningococcal vaccine as a control.

CDR3 amino acids: CAGKAQGDYGYTF. CDR3 sequence (DNA): TGTGCCGGCAAAGCACAGGGTGACTATGGCTACACCTTC. The chain employs TRBV28 and TRBJ1-2, with D possibly being TRBD1 (6 bases). The CDR3 contains 13 residues. Trimming pared 11 bases from V and 3 bases from J, leaving 16 bases between. Germline CDR1 is MDHEN and CDR2 is SYDVKM.